This TCR beta chain emerged from a study of cytomegalovirus exposure and HLA in healthy donors. Only in-frame clones appear in the TCRdb table, and some are missing; sequencing was by immunoSEQ multiplex PCR. The table has 300,000 or so clones, approximately 85% seen once. Deletions cut 1 base from V and 0 bases from J, with 7 bases between. The CDR3 length is 15 residues. Per the germline V gene, CDR1 is SGHTA and CDR2 is FQGNSA. A word on this clone: The antigen remains undetermined.

Findings and caveats of the study: A subsequent analysis found that TCR clusters from the first cohort also tended to co-occur in the roughly 120 validation repertoires, with approximately 94% of cluster scores above 0. Accounts indicate the classifier identified cytomegalovirus status with strong specificity and sensitivity.

Sequencing was carried out using PBMCs. This chain links TRBV7-2 with TRBJ1-3; D remains ambiguous. The source of this sequence is a young man in good health and CMV-seronegative. CDR3 coding DNA: TGTGCCAGCAGCTTAGACAGAAACTCTGGAAACACCATATATTTT. It translates to CASSLDRNSGNTIYF.